A selection of T cell receptor beta chains follows, all from one sample in a study of T cells in Graves' hyperthyroidism and ophthalmopathy. TCRdb fed the multiplex PCR reads into MiXCR, producing one record per CDR3 protein. The table has about 360,000 distinct CDR3 sequences, approximately 13% seen once; the top ten hold roughly 8.3%. The specimen was blood. The source is a woman aged 18-35 years with Graves' hyperthyroidism. The CDR3 runs from the conserved cysteine through the conserved F or W. A D gene is named only where the DNA matches it firmly. Size is omitted from some rows. Given values are once, few, many or a class for expanded clones.

V gene	D gene	J gene	clone size	CDR3 DNA	CDR3 protein
TRBV19	NA	TRBJ2-1	many	TGTGCCAGTAGTATAGATTATGGAGGGACGGGAGTGGCCTACAATGAGCAGTTCTTC	CASSIDYGGTGVAYNEQFF
TRBV5-4	TRBD1	TRBJ1-3	many	TGTGCCAGCAGCTTGACCCTGACAGGGAGGAGTGGAAACACCATATATTTT	CASSLTLTGRSGNTIYF
TRBV7-2	NA	TRBJ2-5	many	TGTGCCAGCAGCTTAGGTTGGGAGACCCAGTACTTC	CASSLGWETQYF
TRBV11-2	TRBD2	TRBJ2-1	many	TGTGCCAGCAGCTTACGTAGCGGGGGGTTTGCCTCCTACAATGAGCAGTTCTTC	CASSLRSGGFASYNEQFF
TRBV28	NA	TRBJ2-5	many	TGTGCCAGCAGCTCGAGACAGGTTTTCCAAGAGACCCAGTACTTC	CASSSRQVFQETQYF
TRBV7-9	TRBD1	TRBJ1-4	NA	TGTGCCAGCAGCTTGGGACAGGGGGCCCTTAATGAAAAACTGTTTTTT	CASSLGQGALNEKLFF
TRBV29-1	NA	TRBJ2-1	many	TGCAGCGTCCTGATCCTGAGGTCCTACAATGAGCAGTTCTTC	CSVLILRSYNEQFF
TRBV19	NA	TRBJ1-5	few	TGTGCCAGTAGCCTCAGACTCAATCAGCCCCAGCATTTT	CASSLRLNQPQHF
TRBV20-1	NA	TRBJ2-6	many	TGCAGTGCTAGGGGAGGATCCTCTGGGGCCAACGTCCTGACTTTC	CSARGGSSGANVLTF
TRBV28	NA	TRBJ1-2	many	TGTGCCAGCAGTTCGACAGGCGAAAGACACGGCTACACCTTC	CASSSTGERHGYTF
TRBV24-1	NA	TRBJ2-7	few	TGTGCCACCAGGGACCAGCGAGGCGAGCAGTACTTC	CATRDQRGEQYF
TRBV7-3	TRBD1	TRBJ1-2	few	TGTGCCAGCAGCTCGTCCGGGACAGGGCTTTTCGGCTACACCTTC	CASSSSGTGLFGYTF
TRBV3-1	NA	TRBJ2-3	many	TGTGCCAGCAGCCGACTACGCACAGATACGCAGTATTTT	CASSRLRTDTQYF
TRBV11-2	TRBD2	TRBJ2-7	many	TGTGCCAGCAGCTTTGGGATAGCGGGGGCCTACGAGCAGTACTTC	CASSFGIAGAYEQYF
TRBV9	TRBD2	TRBJ2-7	many	TGTGCCAGCAGCGTACTAGCGGCTTCCTACGAGCAGTACTTC	CASSVLAASYEQYF
TRBV25-1	TRBD1	TRBJ1-2	NA	TGTGCCGTAAAGGGACAGGCCTATGGCTACACCTTC	CAVKGQAYGYTF
TRBV20-1	NA	TRBJ2-1	many	TGCAGTGCCTCTGTGGACCCCTCCTACAATGAGCAGTTCTTC	CSASVDPSYNEQFF
TRBV7-2	TRBD2	TRBJ2-2	NA	TGTGCCAGCAGCTTAATAGCGGGAGTAGTGACCGGGGAGCTGTTTTTT	CASSLIAGVVTGELFF
TRBV9	TRBD2	TRBJ2-1	few	TGTGCCAGCAGCCCCTTTATGACTGGACCCAGCGGGGATGAGCAGTTCTTC	CASSPFMTGPSGDEQFF
TRBV7-2	TRBD1	TRBJ1-2	few	TGTGCCAGCAGCTTGGAGGCTGGACAGGGGGCTTTTGGCTACACCTTC	CASSLEAGQGAFGYTF
TRBV6-1	TRBD1	TRBJ1-6	many	TGTGCCAGCAGTCGGGACAGGGTGAATTCACCCCTCCACTTT	CASSRDRVNSPLHF
TRBV4-3	NA	TRBJ2-2	once	TGCGCCAGCAGCCCGGTAGGCAGGAACACCGGGGAGCTGTTTTTT	CASSPVGRNTGELFF
TRBV5-1	NA	TRBJ2-2	NA	TGCGCCAGCAAGACGGAGAACACCGGGGAGCTGTTTTTT	CASKTENTGELFF
TRBV5-1	TRBD1	TRBJ2-5	many	TGCGCCAGCAGCTTGGAACAGGGGCTGAGACCCCAGTACTTC	CASSLEQGLRPQYF
TRBV11-2	NA	TRBJ2-1	many	TGTGCCAGCACCCCCCACGACAATGAGCAGTTCTTC	CASTPHDNEQFF
TRBV7-3	NA	TRBJ1-1	many	TGTGCCAGCAGCCGAGGTCAAGACACTGAAGCTTTCTTT	CASSRGQDTEAFF
TRBV7-2	NA	TRBJ2-7	NA	TGTGCCAGCAGCTTAGAAGGGAGTTTCCAGCGCGAGCAGTACTTC	CASSLEGSFQREQYF
TRBV7-3	NA	TRBJ2-7	many	TGTGCCAGCAGCCCCCAGGGGGCTAGCGGGATTAGCGAGCAGTACTTC	CASSPQGASGISEQYF
TRBV4-2	TRBD2	TRBJ2-1	few	TGTGCCAGCAGCCAAGCTCTAGCGGGTTCTACCTACAATGAGCAGTTCTTC	CASSQALAGSTYNEQFF
TRBV19	TRBD2	TRBJ2-1	NA	TGTGCCAGTAGTATAGGACTTGGCGGGAGGGCCGGGCGTGAGCAGTTCTTC	CASSIGLGGRAGREQFF
TRBV7-3	TRBD1	TRBJ1-1	many	TGTGCCAGCAGGACGCCGGGACAGGGGTGGACTGAAGCTTTCTTT	CASRTPGQGWTEAFF